This T cell receptor beta chain originates from a study of T cell responses to AZD1222 COVID-19 vaccine. Study-level results: Donors skewed white British and female; clonal diversity was possibly underestimated.

TCRdb keeps only in-frame clones here, not all; method: immunoSEQ multiplex PCR. The table lists 150,000 to 200,000 clones, 88% of them singletons. This CDR3 contains 14 residues. The germline gives CDR1 SGDLS, CDR2 YYNGEE. V was trimmed by 0 bases and J by 2 bases, leaving 6 bases between them. To note about this clone: What it binds is not known.

This sequence was found in an adult who received the AZD1222 COVID-19 vaccine. The sample consisted of peripheral blood, taken 28 days after the second AZD1222 dose. The chain employs TRBV9 and TRBJ1-3; D gene unclear. The CDR3 coding sequence is TGTGCCAGCAGCGTAGGCAGTACTGGAAACACCATATATTTT. It encodes CASSVGSTGNTIYF. The whole variable domain, filled in from reference TRBV9 and TRBJ1-3, reads DSGVTQTPKHLITATGQRVTLRCSPRSGDLSVYWYQQSLDQGLQFLIQYYNGEERAKGNILERFSAQQFPDLHSELNLSSLELGDSALYFCASSVGSTGNTIYFGEGSWLTVV.